The rows below give T cell receptor beta chains drawn from one sample of a study of blood T cell repertoires in COVID-19. Assay used: immunoSEQ multiplex PCR; TCRdb lists only in-frame clones, some missing. Of around 250,000 clones in the sample, approximately 89% were seen once. Source material: PBMCs or T cells enriched from blood (not recorded which). The receptors shown here come from a woman between 40 and 50 years old who had been exposed to COVID-19. Both conserved end residues are part of each CDR3. Each record gives: clone size, V gene, CDR3 protein. For some rows the clone size is stated as once, few or many, or as a class when expanded; others skip it.

abundance: -
v_gene: TRBV5-1
CDR3aa: CASSLDGQGARGYTF

abundance: -
v_gene: TRBV3-1/TRBV3-2
CDR3aa: CASSLRRENTEAFF

abundance: -
v_gene: TRBV2
CDR3aa: CASSVLQETQYF

abundance: -
v_gene: TRBV6-1
CDR3aa: CASSETSGNLDTQYF

abundance: few
v_gene: TRBV19
CDR3aa: CASSSPQLNSPLHF

abundance: -
v_gene: TRBV30
CDR3aa: CAWSDKREGKETQYF

abundance: -
v_gene: TRBV5-1
CDR3aa: CASSLGGGYSTDTQYF

abundance: -
v_gene: TRBV13
CDR3aa: CASSSRGTGENTQYF

abundance: -
v_gene: TRBV5-1
CDR3aa: CASSGVRGGDQPQHF

abundance: -
v_gene: TRBV6-2/TRBV6-3
CDR3aa: CASSLAERFYNEQFF

abundance: -
v_gene: TRBV5-1
CDR3aa: CASSLGLAGVGEQFF

abundance: -
v_gene: TRBV7-2
CDR3aa: CASSLARGDYGYTF

abundance: -
v_gene: TRBV9
CDR3aa: CASSAGQSQYF

abundance: -
v_gene: TRBV24-1
CDR3aa: CATSDSGTSQETQYF

abundance: -
v_gene: TRBV24-1
CDR3aa: CATSEPTGGNYGYTF

abundance: -
v_gene: TRBV9
CDR3aa: CASSVDARSEQYF

abundance: -
v_gene: TRBV7-2
CDR3aa: CASSLASGNYGYTF

abundance: -
v_gene: TRBV6-4
CDR3aa: CASSDGAGADTQYF

abundance: -
v_gene: TRBV19
CDR3aa: CASSGSDSLTTGELFF

abundance: -
v_gene: TRBV5-4
CDR3aa: CASSLGLSGRARGETQYF

abundance: -
v_gene: TRBV28
CDR3aa: CASSLGRNEKLFF

abundance: -
v_gene: TRBV18
CDR3aa: CASSPPGTSAKQFF

abundance: -
v_gene: TRBV27
CDR3aa: CASAEASGSPDTQYF

abundance: -
v_gene: TRBV2
CDR3aa: CASRGQGLSNQPQHF

abundance: once
v_gene: TRBV7-6
CDR3aa: CASSARQGGNTIYF

abundance: -
v_gene: TRBV5-5
CDR3aa: CASSLSGGATDTQYF

abundance: -
v_gene: TRBV19
CDR3aa: CASSIWAGGQPQHF

abundance: once
v_gene: TRBV29-1
CDR3aa: CSVATYPEAFF

abundance: once
v_gene: TRBV7-9
CDR3aa: CASSLRTGGQSSPLHF

abundance: few
v_gene: TRBV27
CDR3aa: CASSFLGGVSTGELFF

abundance: -
v_gene: TRBV6-4
CDR3aa: CASSVSVAAGDTQYF

abundance: -
v_gene: TRBV19
CDR3aa: CASSYGAAGVRGNEQFF

abundance: -
v_gene: TRBV27
CDR3aa: CASSLTPNQETQYF

abundance: -
v_gene: TRBV18
CDR3aa: CASTGTGTDTQYF

abundance: -
v_gene: TRBV6-5
CDR3aa: CASSYGWGLNSPLHF

abundance: -
v_gene: TRBV4-1
CDR3aa: CASSQDPQGIGYTF

abundance: once
v_gene: TRBV28
CDR3aa: CASNPQGAVGYTF

abundance: -
v_gene: TRBV5-1
CDR3aa: CASSLSSVNTGELFF